The rows below give T cell receptor beta chains drawn from one sample of a study of blood T cell repertoires in COVID-19. This table comes from immunoSEQ multiplex PCR, and its TCRdb copy is limited to in-frame clones, with some not included. Of 200,000 or so clones in the sample, 80% to 85% were seen once. Sequenced sample: peripheral blood. The source of these receptors is an older woman with acute or convalescent COVID-19. CDR3s include the opening cysteine and the closing phenylalanine or tryptophan. The order of the fields is D gene, V gene, clone size, J gene, CDR3 DNA, CDR3 protein. D genes are given only for firm matches. A clone size is listed for some rows: how often the clone was seen (once, few, many), or a class if it is expanded.

.	TRBV19	once	TRBJ1-6	TGTGCCAGTAGGGCAGGGGTAGGTTCACCCCTCCACTTT	CASRAGVGSPLHF
TRBD2	TRBV2	.	TRBJ2-7	TGTGCCAGCAGTGCCGGGACTAGGACCTACGAGCAGTACTTC	CASSAGTRTYEQYF
.	TRBV6-1	.	TRBJ1-3	TGTGCCAGCAGTGAAGACGTGAGCTCTGGAAACACCATATATTTT	CASSEDVSSGNTIYF
.	TRBV13	.	TRBJ1-3	TGTGCCAGCAGCCTGGCGGGGGCTAACACCATATATTTT	CASSLAGANTIYF
.	TRBV2	.	TRBJ1-5	TGTGCCAGCAGCGTTGGGGGGAAGAGGGGCAATCAGCCCCAGCATTTT	CASSVGGKRGNQPQHF
.	TRBV9	.	TRBJ1-1	TGTGCCAGCAGCGTAGACCTATCGGCCCAGGCCTCTGAAGCTTTCTTT	CASSVDLSAQASEAFF
TRBD1	TRBV28	.	TRBJ1-4	TGTGCCAGCACACCGGGACAGGGACAGCAAAAACTGTTTTTT	CASTPGQGQQKLFF
.	TRBV19	.	TRBJ1-6	TGTGCCAGTAGCCTCCGGGGGGAAGGACCCCTCCACTTT	CASSLRGEGPLHF
TRBD1	TRBV2	.	TRBJ1-2	TGTGCCAGCAGTGATGGGGGACAGAACTATGGCTACACCTTC	CASSDGGQNYGYTF
.	TRBV2	.	TRBJ1-2	TGTGCCAGCAGTGAAGCGCGGTATGGCTACACCTTC	CASSEARYGYTF
.	TRBV9	.	TRBJ1-1	TGTGCCAGCAGCGTAGCTACCGAATCAGGGGACACTGAAGCTTTCTTT	CASSVATESGDTEAFF
TRBD1	TRBV6-5	.	TRBJ1-6	TGTGCCAGCAGTTACGGGGACGGGACAGGGCGTTCACCCCTCCACTTT	CASSYGDGTGRSPLHF
TRBD1	TRBV28	once	TRBJ1-2	TGTGCCAGCAGTTTAGGCGACAGGGTCCTTTGGGGCTACACCTTC	CASSLGDRVLWGYTF
.	TRBV29-1	.	TRBJ1-1	TGCAGCGTGGGAGGGGGGATCACTGAAGCTTTCTTT	CSVGGGITEAFF
TRBD1	TRBV19	.	TRBJ2-7	TGTGCCAGTAGTAACCAGGGGGCGCGAACCTACGAGCAGTACTTC	CASSNQGARTYEQYF
.	TRBV5-8	.	TRBJ2-3	TGTGCCAGCAGCACATTCAGGGGGGTCACAGATACGCAGTATTTT	CASSTFRGVTDTQYF
.	TRBV9	.	TRBJ2-1	TGTGCCAGCAGCGTAGCTAGCGTGAATGAGCAGTTCTTC	CASSVASVNEQFF
TRBD1	TRBV7-3	.	TRBJ2-1	TGTGCCAGCAGCTTCACAGGGGGCTCCTACAATGAGCAGTTCTTC	CASSFTGGSYNEQFF
.	TRBV6-6	few	TRBJ2-7	TGTGCCAGCAGTTCCAACAGGGAACTCTCCTACGAGCAGTACTTC	CASSSNRELSYEQYF
TRBD1	TRBV5-1	.	TRBJ2-1	TGCGCCAGCAGCGCAGGACAGGGGAATGAGCAGTTCTTC	CASSAGQGNEQFF
TRBD2	TRBV4-2	.	TRBJ2-2	TGTGCCAGCAGCCGATCGGGTAGCGGGGCGAACACCGGGGAGCTGTTTTTT	CASSRSGSGANTGELFF
TRBD2	TRBV2	.	TRBJ2-1	TGTGCCAGCAGCTTCTCCGGGACTACAAGCTACAATGAGCAGTTCTTC	CASSFSGTTSYNEQFF
.	TRBV28	once	TRBJ2-7	TGTGCCAGCAGCCCCTCCGGGTTGGGCGAGCAGTACTTC	CASSPSGLGEQYF
TRBD1	TRBV7-6	.	TRBJ2-5	TGTGCCAGCAGCGGTGGGACAGGAAGAGAGACCCAGTACTTC	CASSGGTGRETQYF
.	TRBV6-7	.	TRBJ1-4	TGTGCCAGCAGTTACTCGAAGTTGTACCGGGCAAGGGGACTTAATGAAAAACTGTTTTTT	CASSYSKLYRARGLNEKLFF
.	TRBV11-2	.	TRBJ1-4	TGTGCCAGCAGCCCTCAGGGGTTTAATGAAAAACTGTTTTTT	CASSPQGFNEKLFF
.	TRBV2	.	TRBJ1-4	TGTGCCAGCGCCAGGGGACATGAAAAACTGTTTTTT	CASARGHEKLFF
TRBD2	TRBV28	.	TRBJ2-5	TGTGCCAGCAGGCTAGCGGGGGGTTACCAAGAGACCCAGTACTTC	CASRLAGGYQETQYF
.	TRBV19	once	TRBJ2-2	TGTGCCAGCACAATAGGGGGGGCCGGGGAGCTGTTTTTT	CASTIGGAGELFF
.	TRBV10-3	.	TRBJ1-2	TGTGCCACCAGTGAGGGCGCTAGGGGTGGCTACACCTTC	CATSEGARGGYTF
.	TRBV5-1	.	TRBJ1-1	TGCGCCAGCGGCAGACAGAACACTGAAGCTTTCTTT	CASGRQNTEAFF
TRBD2	TRBV4-1	.	TRBJ2-1	TGCGCCAGCAGCCAGTTAGCGGGGGGGCCCTCCTACAATGAGCAGTTCTTC	CASSQLAGGPSYNEQFF
TRBD2	TRBV4-1	once	TRBJ2-7	TGCGCCAGCAGCCGGACTAGCGGGAACTACGAGCAGTACTTC	CASSRTSGNYEQYF
.	TRBV7-9	.	TRBJ1-1	TGTGCCAGCAGCTCCTCTGGGGGCAGCACTGAAGCTTTCTTT	CASSSSGGSTEAFF
TRBD1	TRBV5-6	.	TRBJ1-2	TGTGCCAGCAGCTTGGGGGACAGTATGTATGGCTACACCTTC	CASSLGDSMYGYTF
TRBD1	TRBV28	.	TRBJ1-5	TGTGCCAGCAGTTTACCGACAGGGGTGGGTCAGCCCCAGCATTTT	CASSLPTGVGQPQHF
TRBD2	TRBV7-3	.	TRBJ2-5	TGTGCCAGCAGCCCCGGGGGGAGGGAGACCCAGTACTTC	CASSPGGRETQYF
.	TRBV7-8	.	TRBJ2-7	TGTGCCAGCAGCCCCCCCCGCGGGGCAGGCTCCGAGCAGTACTTC	CASSPPRGAGSEQYF
.	TRBV19	.	TRBJ1-3	TGTGGGAGCTCTGGAAACACCATATATTTT	CGSSGNTIYF
.	TRBV7-9	few	TRBJ1-6	TGTGCCAGCAGTAGCGACGGAAATTCACCCCTCCACTTT	CASSSDGNSPLHF
TRBD1	TRBV24-1	.	TRBJ1-5	TGTGCCACACACAGGGGGCCCGACCTTCCTTATAGCAATCAGCCCCAGCATTTT	CATHRGPDLPYSNQPQHF
TRBD2	TRBV10-1	.	TRBJ2-7	TGCGCCAGCCCTCGGGGACTAGCGGAGAACTACGAGCAGTACTTC	CASPRGLAENYEQYF
.	TRBV3-1/TRBV3-2	.	TRBJ2-1	TGTGCCAGCAGCCAAGGGACAGACAGGCAGTTCTTC	CASSQGTDRQFF
.	TRBV4-3	.	TRBJ1-5	TGCGCCAGCAGCCAAGATCGGGGAAATCAGCCCCAGCATTTT	CASSQDRGNQPQHF
TRBD1	TRBV30	.	TRBJ2-1	TGTGCCTGGAGAAAAGGGACAGGGGGGCACAATGAGCAGTTCTTC	CAWRKGTGGHNEQFF
.	TRBV6-5	.	TRBJ1-2	TGTGCCAGCAGCTTAGACAGGAACTATGGCTACACCTTC	CASSLDRNYGYTF
TRBD1	TRBV7-9	.	TRBJ1-3	TGTGCCACACGGGACAGGGGAATCTCTGGAAACACCATATATTTT	CATRDRGISGNTIYF
.	TRBV4-1	.	TRBJ1-1	TGCGCCAGCACCAAGAGCGGCGGCGGAGCGAACACTGAAGCTTTCTTT	CASTKSGGGANTEAFF
TRBD1	TRBV10-3	.	TRBJ2-4	TGTGCCATTAGTCCCGGGGACAGAATAGAAAACATTCAGTACTTC	CAISPGDRIENIQYF
.	TRBV7-2	.	TRBJ2-5	TGTGCCAGCAGCGACCGGTCGACTTCGGGCCAAGAGACCCAGTACTTC	CASSDRSTSGQETQYF
.	TRBV12-5	.	TRBJ2-1	TGTGCTAGTGGTTTGACAAGTCGCGGGCCTTACAATGAGCAGTTCTTC	CASGLTSRGPYNEQFF
.	TRBV11-2	.	TRBJ1-1	TGTGCCAGCAGCACGACAGCGTCAAACACTGAAGCTTTCTTT	CASSTTASNTEAFF
TRBD2	TRBV6-2/TRBV6-3	.	TRBJ2-1	TGTGCCAGCAGTCCCCTAGCGGGGCCTTACAATGAGCAGTTCTTC	CASSPLAGPYNEQFF